These 11 T cell receptor beta chains were all obtained from the same sample, sequenced in a study of cytomegalovirus exposure and HLA in healthy donors. The assay was immunoSEQ multiplex PCR, and TCRdb's table has in-frame clones only and misses some. This table has some 290,000 clones, 70% to 90% appearing once. The material sequenced was PBMCs. The receptor source for this set is a man under 40 in good health and CMV-seronegative.

V gene TRBV7-8 combines with J gene TRBJ2-7; D is undetermined. Between the trimmed V and J ends, which lost 5 bases and 5 bases, there was a span of 13 bases. This CDR3 contains 13 residues. Germline CDR1 and CDR2: SGHVS and FQNEAQ. CDR3 region: CASSPPITDEQYF. CDR3 in DNA: TGTGCCAGCAGCCCACCCATAACAGACGAGCAGTACTTC.

The sample holds a few counts of this clone. The chain joins TRBV6-1 to TRBJ1-2; no definite D call. This CDR3 is 14 amino acids long. V was pared by 2 bases and J by 8 bases, with 15 bases between. Germline CDR1 is MNHNS and CDR2 is SASEGT. CDR3 in DNA: TGTGCCAGCAGTGAACTCATGGGGAGCGGGGGCTACACCTTC. Residues: CASSELMGSGGYTF.

The chain links TRBV7-9 to TRBJ2-2; TRBD2 aligns across 12 bases. The CDR3 runs 15 residues. The junction had 8 bases not matched to a gene; V was cut back by 5 bases and J by 10 bases. The germline gives CDR1 SEHNR, CDR2 FQNEAQ (reference sequence). CDR3 in amino acids: CASSPPTSGGPELFF. CDR3 coding DNA: TGTGCCAGCAGCCCCCCGACTAGCGGGGGTCCGGAGCTGTTTTTT.

The rearrangement joins TRBV7-2 to TRBJ1-1; TRBD1 agrees at 9 bases. The CDR3 has 17 amino acids. CDR1 is SGHTA, CDR2 FQGNSA, per germline. V trimming: 5 bases; J trimming: 5 bases; junction bases outside the gene matches: 15. This CDR3 reads CASSARDHRGPGTEAFF. The CDR3 DNA follows: TGTGCCAGCAGCGCGAGAGATCACAGGGGGCCGGGTACTGAAGCTTTCTTT.

The chain links TRBV10-2 to TRBJ2-7; 7 positions agree with TRBD1. With 3 bases clipped from V and 2 bases from J, the junction kept 7 bases outside the gene matches. The CDR3 totals 15 residues. Germline CDR1 and CDR2: WSHSY and SAAADI. CDR3 protein: CASSDPGTATYEQYF. The DNA of the CDR3 is TGCGCCAGCAGTGATCCCGGGACAGCGACCTACGAGCAGTACTTC.

J is TRBJ2-7 and V is TRBV5-6; 9 bases fit TRBD1. Unmatched junction bases numbered 6, after V lost 2 bases and J lost 3 bases. CDR1 SGHDT and CDR2 YYEEEE come from the germline V gene. The CDR3 runs 15 residues. The CDR3 loop reads CASSFYRGPGYEQYF. In DNA form, the CDR3 reads TGTGCCAGCAGCTTTTACAGGGGGCCGGGCTACGAGCAGTACTTC.

The rearrangement links TRBV7-8 to TRBJ2-4, with 7 nucleotides matching TRBD1. The CDR3 extends over 14 amino acids. V lost 5 bases, J lost 5 bases, and 6 bases stayed unmatched. Germline-derived CDR1 and CDR2 are SGHVS and FQNEAQ. The CDR3 reads CASSQTGFQNIQYF. CDR3 nucleotide sequence: TGTGCCAGCAGCCAGACAGGGTTCCAAAACATTCAGTACTTC.

The chain links TRBV5-1 to TRBJ2-2; 8 nucleotides line up with TRBD1. This CDR3 region has 17 residues. Germline V lookup: CDR1 SGHRS, CDR2 YFSETQ. J was trimmed by 4 bases and V by 4 bases; bases with no gene match: 12. This chain's CDR3 is CASSLNRGQGATGELFF. As DNA, the CDR3 is TGCGCCAGCAGCCTGAATAGGGGGCAGGGGGCCACCGGGGAGCTGTTTTTT.

The chain combines TRBV10-1 with TRBJ2-1; no definite D call. Germline V gene sequence: CDR1 WNHNN, CDR2 SYGVQD (reference sequence). Trimming took off 8 bases at V and 8 bases at J, with 16 bases between the two ends. This CDR3 is built from 13 residues. Here the CDR3 reads CASSETAADEQFF. The CDR3 nucleotides are TGCGCCAGCTCAGAGACGGCGGCGGATGAGCAGTTCTTC.

This clone was counted between two and nine times. The genes are TRBV5-1 and TRBJ2-3; 11 bases line up with TRBD2. Germline-derived CDR1 and CDR2 are SGHRS and YFSETQ. This CDR3 has 16 amino acids. Trimming at V came to 4 bases and at J to 2 bases, leaving 6 bases not matched to a gene. The CDR3 nucleotides read TGCGCCAGCAGCCCTACTAGCGGGGGTTACACAGATACGCAGTATTTT. It is translated as CASSPTSGGYTDTQYF.

The chain uses TRBV30 and TRBJ2-5; possible D gene TRBD1, 6 bases. The CDR3 is 13 amino acids. The germline V gene has CDR1 GTSNPN and CDR2 SVGIG (reference sequence). The V end was cut by 2 bases, the J end by 2 bases, with 9 bases between. The DNA for the CDR3 is TGTGCCTGGAGTACACAGGGTCAAGAGACCCAGTACTTC. Translation: CAWSTQGQETQYF. Full variable domain (outside the CDR3, taken from reference TRBV30 and TRBJ2-5): SQTIHQWPATLVQPVGSPLSLECTVEGTSNPNLYWYRQAAGRGLQLLFYSVGIGQISSEVPQNLSASRPQDRQFILSSKKLLLSDSGFYLCAWSTQGQETQYFGPGTRLLVL.